The 29 T cell receptor beta chains below were found in one sample sequenced in a study of OX40 agonist ivuxolimab in advanced cancers. The data were produced by immunoSEQ multiplex PCR, yet TCRdb's version contains in-frame clones alone and is incomplete. The sample yields approximately 110,000 clones, around 90% seen once. This specimen consisted of CD4+ or CD8+ T cells sorted from blood, obtained in a trial of the OX40 agonist ivuxolimab. Receptors were obtained from an adult with an advanced solid tumor such as melanoma, head and neck, liver or kidney cancer.

This sequence joins TRBV27 and TRBJ2-7; 9 nucleotides align to TRBD2. Trimming took 6 bases from V and 2 from J; bases not matched to a gene: 8. Germline lookup yields CDR1 MNHEY and CDR2 SMNVEV (reference sequence). This CDR3 is built from 15 residues. The CDR3 region has the DNA TGTGCCAGCAGCTCTAGCGGGAAGACTACCTACGAGCAGTACTTC. Encoded protein: CASSSSGKTTYEQYF.

The chain links TRBV19 to TRBJ1-1; 9 bases are a match to TRBD1. V dropped 9 bases and J dropped 4; count of bases not matched to a gene: 9. This CDR3 is 14 amino acids long. CDR1 and CDR2 from the germline V gene are LNHDA and SQIVND (reference sequence). CDR3 loop: CASSGPTGGTEAFF. Written as DNA, the CDR3 is TGTGCCAGCAGTGGGCCGACAGGGGGCACTGAAGCTTTCTTT.

The chain recombines TRBV5-1 with TRBJ2-3; 7 bases line up with TRBD1. The germline gives CDR1 SGHRS, CDR2 YFSETQ. The V gene end was trimmed by 3 bases and the J gene end by 3 bases; junction bases not matched to a gene: 4. The CDR3 is 14 residues long. The CDR3 DNA reads TGCGCCAGCAGCTCGACAGGGTCGACAGATACGCAGTATTTT. Its translation: CASSSTGSTDTQYF.

The J gene is TRBJ2-3, the V gene TRBV5-1; possible D gene TRBD2, 6 bases. V lost 5 bases and J 9 bases, leaving 25 bases between the germline ends. The CDR3 has 16 residues. Germline CDR1 and CDR2: SGHRS and YFSETQ. CDR3 protein: CASRPGSGSSTVTQYF. In nucleotides, the CDR3 is TGCGCCAGCAGACCGGGTAGCGGCTCCTCCACAGTCACGCAGTATTTT.

This clone was seen only once. The chain couples TRBV10-3 to TRBJ2-7; no clear D. The germline CDR1 and CDR2 sequences are ENHRY and SYGVKD. With 2 bases removed from V and 0 bases from J, the gap between germline ends came to 14 bases. The CDR3 length is 16 residues. CDR3 bases: TGTGCCATCAGTGAGGACTCGTTCCCCAGCTCCTACGAGCAGTACTTC. Its translation: CAISEDSFPSSYEQYF.

This clone was seen just once. This chain connects TRBV10-1 to TRBJ2-1; the match to TRBD2 covers 13 bases. V was pared by 3 bases and J by 2 bases, with 7 bases of the junction left unmatched. CDR3 length equals 18 residues. CDR1 and CDR2 (germline): WNHNN, SYGVQD (reference sequence). The chain's CDR3 is CASSDSGLAGSPYNEQFF. The CDR3, as DNA: TGCGCCAGCAGTGACTCGGGACTAGCGGGAAGCCCCTACAATGAGCAGTTCTTC.

CDR3 bases: TGTGCCATCAGTGAGTTCGACAGGGAGGGCTACACCTTC. It codes for CAISEFDREGYTF. The rearrangement uses TRBV10-3 and TRBJ1-2, with 7 bases fitting TRBD1. This CDR3 is 13 amino acids long. CDR1 and CDR2 from the germline V gene are ENHRY and SYGVKD. V trimming: 1 base; J trimming: 8 bases; junction bases outside the gene matches: 4.

The chain links TRBV28 to TRBJ2-7, with 12 bases matching TRBD2. From germline, CDR1 is MDHEN and CDR2 SYDVKM. The CDR3 totals 14 residues. V was clipped by 6 bases and J by 3 bases; unmatched bases: 3. The CDR3 loop is CASRTSGSLYEQYF. As DNA, the CDR3 is TGTGCCAGCAGGACTAGCGGGAGTCTCTACGAGCAGTACTTC.

The V and J genes are TRBV30 and TRBJ2-1; tentatively, D is TRBD2 (5 bases). V was shortened by 8 bases and J by 3 bases, with 17 bases between the two germline ends. CDR1 is GTSNPN, CDR2 SVGIG, per germline (reference sequence). The CDR3 has 14 amino acids. CDR3 sequence (DNA): TGTGCCGGGCACGGGGAGAGGCACTACAATGAGCAGTTCTTC. This sequence encodes CAGHGERHYNEQFF.

The table lists this clone with a count of one. The genes are TRBV14 and TRBJ2-5, with D unclear. V lost 1 base and J lost 5, with 14 bases in between. Germline values: CDR1 SGHDN, CDR2 FVKESK. This CDR3 has 15 residues. CDR3 coding DNA: TGTGCCAGCAGCCAAGGCGGCTCGACGGGCGAGACCCAGTACTTC. This codes for CASSQGGSTGETQYF.

The chain uses TRBV7-3 and TRBJ2-2; D perhaps matches TRBD1 (6 bases). Trimming pared 1 base from V and 6 bases from J, leaving 15 bases between. Germline CDR1 reads SGHTA; CDR2 reads FQGTGA. This CDR3 comprises 16 residues. The CDR3 loop is CASSLMQGSASGELFF. The CDR3 DNA follows: TGTGCCAGCAGCTTAATGCAGGGGTCAGCGTCCGGGGAGCTGTTTTTT.

The chain joins TRBV19 to TRBJ2-3, with D unclear. CDR1 and CDR2 (germline): LNHDA, SQIVND (reference sequence). Between the trimmed V and J ends, which lost 7 bases and 2 bases, there was a span of 10 bases. The CDR3 extends over 13 amino acids. This CDR3 reads CASNPSVTDTQYF. The CDR3 bases are TGTGCCAGTAACCCTTCGGTCACAGATACGCAGTATTTT. Full variable domain (outside the CDR3, taken from reference TRBV19 and TRBJ2-3): DGGITQSPKYLFRKEGQNVTLSCEQNLNHDAMYWYRQDPGQGLRLIYYSQIVNDFQKGDIAEGYSVSREKKESFPLTVTSAQKNPTAFYLCASNPSVTDTQYFGPGTRLTVL.

This rearrangement joins TRBV28 to TRBJ1-3; D not certain. Germline V gene lookup returns CDR1 MDHEN and CDR2 SYDVKM. This CDR3 spans 14 amino acids. Trimming took 6 bases from V and 0 from J, leaving 9 bases between them. The chain's CDR3 is CASSPRSSGNTIYF. The DNA for the CDR3 is TGTGCCAGCAGCCCTAGGTCCTCTGGAAACACCATATATTTT.

The genes are TRBV7-2 and TRBJ2-3; 8 bases match TRBD2. Unmatched junction bases numbered 9, after V lost 5 bases and J lost 2 bases. Looked up from germline, CDR1 is SGHTA and CDR2 is FQGNSA. The length of the CDR3 is 16 residues. The CDR3 protein is CASSPPGGRPTDTQYF. The DNA for the CDR3 is TGTGCCAGCAGCCCCCCAGGCGGGAGGCCCACAGATACGCAGTATTTT.

This clone appeared a single time. This chain's CDR3 is CSAGTSYEQYF. The CDR3, as DNA: TGCAGTGCTGGCACCTCCTACGAGCAGTACTTC. V is TRBV20-1 and J is TRBJ2-5, with D unclear. The DNA end lines up better with TRBJ2-7; the J call may be wrong. From germline, CDR1 is DFQATT and CDR2 SNEGSKA (reference sequence). The CDR3 has 11 amino acids.

This clone appeared a single time. The V call is TRBV10-3, the J call TRBJ1-3; D might be TRBD1 (5 bases). The CDR3 loop spans 15 amino acids. Trimming cost V 6 bases and J 0 bases, with 12 bases left between them. Germline V gives CDR1 ENHRY, CDR2 SYGVKD. CDR3 protein: CAISRTQGSGNTIYF. The CDR3 coding sequence is TGTGCCATCAGCAGGACCCAGGGCTCTGGAAACACCATATATTTT.

This chain links TRBV6-4 with TRBJ1-2, with 7 bases aligning to TRBD1. V gave up 7 bases and J gave up 2 bases; unmatched junction bases: 13. CDR3 length equals 16 residues. Germline V gives CDR1 MRHNA, CDR2 SNTAGT. The CDR3: CASNRDSPSPNYGYTF. Here the CDR3 DNA reads TGTGCCAGCAATCGGGACAGCCCGAGTCCCAACTATGGCTACACCTTC.

J is TRBJ1-2 and V is TRBV7-9, with D unclear. The CDR3 spans 14 residues. With 0 bases removed from V and 4 bases from J, the gap between germline ends came to 9 bases. Germline CDR1 and CDR2: SEHNR and FQNEAQ (reference sequence). DNA for the CDR3: TGTGCCAGCAGCTTAGCCGAATATTTCTATGGCTACACCTTC. Protein sequence: CASSLAEYFYGYTF.

V usage is TRBV28 and J usage is TRBJ1-5; TRBD1 aligns across 7 bases. This CDR3 is 15 amino acids long. CDR1 and CDR2 (germline): MDHEN, SYDVKM. V was clipped by 7 bases and J by 4 bases; unmatched bases: 10. DNA of the CDR3: TGTGCCAGCACCCATTCCGGGACAGCAAATCAGCCCCAGCATTTT. This translates into CASTHSGTANQPQHF.

The rearrangement joins TRBV7-2 to TRBJ2-7; 10 bases map to TRBD1. Losses at the gene ends were 4 bases for V and 5 bases for J; bases not matched to a gene: 8. Germline CDR1 reads SGHTA; CDR2 reads FQGNSA. The CDR3 length is 15 residues. The CDR3 DNA reads TGTGCCAGCAGCTCCGCGGGACAGGGGAGGAACGAGCAGTACTTC. This codes for CASSSAGQGRNEQYF. Drawing the rest from reference TRBV7-2 and TRBJ2-7, the complete variable domain is GAGVSQSPSNKVTEKGKDVELRCDPISGHTALYWYRQSLGQGLEFLIYFQGNSAPDKSGLPSDRFSAERTGGSVSTLTIQRTQQEDSAVYLCASSSAGQGRNEQYFGPGTRLTVT.

The gene calls are TRBV11-2 and TRBJ2-1, with 8 nucleotides matching TRBD2. The CDR3 runs to 12 residues. Unmatched junction bases numbered 1, after V lost 5 bases and J lost 7 bases. CDR1 is SGHAT, CDR2 FQNNGV, per germline. In nucleotides, the CDR3 is TGTGCCAGCAGCCGGGGGGGGAATGAGCAGTTCTTC. Its protein product is CASSRGGNEQFF.

The rearrangement joins TRBV18 to TRBJ2-1, with D unresolved. The V end lost 3 bases, the J end lost 5 bases, and 11 bases lay between the germline ends. From germline, CDR1 is KGHSH and CDR2 LQKENI. This CDR3 is built from 14 residues. CDR3 sequence: CASSPGSWDNEQFF. DNA for the CDR3: TGTGCCAGCTCACCGGGGTCGTGGGACAATGAGCAGTTCTTC.

This chain joins TRBV9 and TRBJ2-7, with TRBD1 matching 7 bases. This CDR3 contains 15 residues. CDR1 SGDLS and CDR2 YYNGEE come from the germline V gene. V dropped 2 bases and J dropped 2; count of bases not matched to a gene: 7. Here the CDR3 DNA reads TGTGCCAGCAGCGTTCACCGGGACAGCACCTACGAGCAGTACTTC. Amino acids: CASSVHRDSTYEQYF.

This clone was found once. The chain is built from TRBV10-3 and TRBJ1-1; D might be TRBD1 (5 bases). Trimming cost V 4 bases and J 0 bases, with 9 bases left between them. Germline V lookup: CDR1 ENHRY, CDR2 SYGVKD. CDR3 length: 14 amino acids. The CDR3 reads CAISGDSLNTEAFF. CDR3 DNA: TGTGCCATCAGTGGCGACAGCTTGAACACTGAAGCTTTCTTT.

This clone was observed a handful of times. This chain connects TRBV6-5 to TRBJ1-1; 7 nucleotides align to TRBD1. This CDR3 has 14 residues. After removal of 5 bases from V and 10 bases from J, the junction contained 13 bases not matched to a gene. The V gene's germline CDR1 is MNHEY and CDR2 SVGAGI. The CDR3, as DNA: TGTGCCAGCAGTGTTGACAGGGCAAGTATTTCAGCTTTCTTT. Its protein is CASSVDRASISAFF.

This clone has more than one count but fewer than ten. V gene TRBV28 combines with J gene TRBJ1-3, with a possible D match to TRBD1 (6 bases). Germline values: CDR1 MDHEN, CDR2 SYDVKM. V was pared by 2 bases and J by 10 bases, with 15 bases between. This CDR3 region has 14 residues. The CDR3 reads CASSLRTEVYTIYF. As DNA, the CDR3 is TGTGCCAGCAGTTTAAGGACAGAGGTCTATACCATATATTTT.

V is TRBV7-9 and J is TRBJ2-3, with D possibly being TRBD1 (5 bases). Germline assignment: CDR1 SEHNR and CDR2 FQNEAQ (reference sequence). V gave up 3 bases and J gave up 8 bases, with 15 bases separating them. The CDR3 length is 14 residues. This CDR3 reads CASSFWQGKGTQYF. CDR3 DNA sequence: TGTGCCAGCAGCTTTTGGCAGGGAAAGGGTACGCAGTATTTT.

This chain connects TRBV18 to TRBJ1-1, with 7 bases lining up with TRBD1. The CDR3 consists of 15 residues. Per the germline V gene, CDR1 is KGHSH and CDR2 is LQKENI. The V gene end was trimmed by 6 bases and the J gene end by 3 bases; junction bases not matched to a gene: 10. This CDR3 reads CASSEHSGTDTEAFF. CDR3 DNA sequence: TGTGCCAGCTCGGAGCATTCCGGGACAGACACTGAAGCTTTCTTT.

This clone was detected once. V is TRBV5-1 and J is TRBJ1-1; 9 nucleotides match TRBD1. Germline CDR1 SGHRS, CDR2 YFSETQ. J gave up 4 bases and V 4 bases, and 5 bases lay outside the gene matches. The CDR3 loop spans 14 amino acids. CDR3 coding DNA: TGCGCCAGCAGCCTTTCGGACAGGGGCACTGAAGCTTTCTTT. Translating it yields CASSLSDRGTEAFF.